This T cell receptor beta chain was recovered during a study of T cell responses to AZD1222 COVID-19 vaccine. Study-wide points: Spike-wide vaccine-associated CD4 TCRs dominated at 160-218 and 743-854. Samples come after the peak T cell response, not at day 14. Clonal diversity was possibly underestimated, and white British individuals and females predominated among donors.

The assay was immunoSEQ multiplex PCR, and TCRdb's table has in-frame clones only and misses some. Of 80,000 to 90,000 clones in the sample, about 92% were seen once. A word on this clone: Its antigen is unidentified.

CDR3 length equals 11 residues. Trimming shortened V by 5 bases and J by 4 bases, and 2 bases separated the two germline ends. Germline CDR1 and CDR2: MDHEN and SYDVKM. The chain couples TRBV28 to TRBJ2-2; D remains unclear. The specimen comprised peripheral blood, sampled on day 0 of AZD1222 vaccination. The source of this sequence is an adult in good health. For the CDR3, the DNA is TGTGCCAGCAGTCCCACCGGGGAGCTGTTTTTT. Its protein product is CASSPTGELFF.